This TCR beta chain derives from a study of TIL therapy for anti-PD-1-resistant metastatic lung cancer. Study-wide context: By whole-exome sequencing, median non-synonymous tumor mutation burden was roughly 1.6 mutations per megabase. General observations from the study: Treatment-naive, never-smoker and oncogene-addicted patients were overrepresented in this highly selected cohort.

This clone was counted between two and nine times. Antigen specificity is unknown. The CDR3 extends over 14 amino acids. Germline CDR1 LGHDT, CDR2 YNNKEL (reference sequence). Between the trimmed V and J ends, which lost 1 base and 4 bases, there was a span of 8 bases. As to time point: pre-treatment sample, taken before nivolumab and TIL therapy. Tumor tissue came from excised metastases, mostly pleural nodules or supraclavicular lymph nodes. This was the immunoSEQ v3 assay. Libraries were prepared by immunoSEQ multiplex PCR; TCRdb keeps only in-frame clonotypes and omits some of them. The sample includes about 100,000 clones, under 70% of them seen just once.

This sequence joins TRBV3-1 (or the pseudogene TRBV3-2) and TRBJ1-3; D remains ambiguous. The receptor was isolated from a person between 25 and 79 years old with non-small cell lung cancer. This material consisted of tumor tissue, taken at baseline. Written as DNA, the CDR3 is TGTGCCAGCAGCCAAGCAGTCGGAGGAAACACCATATATTTT. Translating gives CASSQAVGGNTIYF.